Sequencing of this T cell receptor beta chain was carried out in a study of blood T cell repertoires in COVID-19. The wider study: The United States, Italy and Spain were the sources of the acute and convalescent COVID-19 samples. Nucleic acid was either cDNA or gDNA, and it came from T cells, B-cell-depleted T cells, or PBMCs.

As processed by the authors: Amplifying reference gene primers gave estimates of nucleated cell counts. Sequenced by immunoSEQ multiplex PCR; TCRdb stores in-frame clones only, minus some. V and J calls and clone size are copied from that table; D and trimming were computed from the DNA. The sample yields about 410,000 clones, just over 85% seen once. Germline CDR1 is MGHDK and CDR2 is SYGVNS. CDR3 length equals 14 residues. With V trimmed by 4 bases and J by 1 base, 0 bases remained unmatched. The source is a woman aged 25-40 years with active or convalescent COVID-19. Sequencing used peripheral blood. This chain uses TRBV25-1 with TRBJ2-3; 9 positions agree with TRBD1. CDR3 sequence reads: CASSGTGGTDTQYF. As DNA, the CDR3 is TGTGCCAGCAGTGGGACAGGGGGCACAGATACGCAGTATTTT.